This TCR beta chain originates from a study of shared clonotypes between healthy human individuals. Study results and caveats: Naive subsets typically showed greater estimated richness than memory subsets. Sequencing depth was a factor that was expected to affect clonotype sharing among donors. Lower generation probabilities were found for non-shared clonotypes than for those shared by all four donors.

CDR1 and CDR2 from the germline V gene are SGHAT and FQNNGV. Deletions cut 2 bases from V and 7 bases from J, with 12 bases between. This CDR3 has 14 amino acids. Selected positively for CCR7 and CD45RO-negative, naive CD8 cells excluded terminally differentiated effector memory CD45RA+ cells. Notes on this clone: Its antigen is as yet unknown.

TCRdb keeps only in-frame clones here, not all; method: immunoSEQ multiplex PCR. The data show over 800,000 clones, 90% to 95% seen once. This TCR came from a man in his thirties or forties in good health. The chain carries TRBV11-2 and TRBJ2-1, with D perhaps matching TRBD1 (6 bases). Sequencing was done on a sample of naive CD8+ T cells sorted from blood. CDR3 protein: CASSLTGMRNEQFF. In nucleotides, the CDR3 is TGTGCCAGCAGCTTAACAGGGATGAGAAATGAGCAGTTCTTC.